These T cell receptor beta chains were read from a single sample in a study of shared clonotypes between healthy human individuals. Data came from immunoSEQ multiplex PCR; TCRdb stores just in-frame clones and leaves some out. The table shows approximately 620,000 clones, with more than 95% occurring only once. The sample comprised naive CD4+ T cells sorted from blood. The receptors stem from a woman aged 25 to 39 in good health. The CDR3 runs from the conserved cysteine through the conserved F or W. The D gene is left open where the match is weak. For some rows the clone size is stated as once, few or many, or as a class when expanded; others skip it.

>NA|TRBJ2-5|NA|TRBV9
TGTGCCAGCAGCGTATTCCTAGCCGGGGTGGGGGAGACCCAGTACTTC
CASSVFLAGVGETQYF
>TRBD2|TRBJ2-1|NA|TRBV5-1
TGCGCCAGCAGCCGGGTCATAGCGGGGCACAATGAGCAGTTCTTC
CASSRVIAGHNEQFF
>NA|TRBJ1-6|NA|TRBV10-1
TGCGCCAGCAGTGAGTCCCCAGGAGGAAATTCACCCCTCCACTTT
CASSESPGGNSPLHF
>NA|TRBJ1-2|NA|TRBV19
TGTGCCAGTAGTACGACAGCAACAGGGATTAACTATGGCTACACCTTC
CASSTTATGINYGYTF
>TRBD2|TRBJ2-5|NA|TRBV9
TGTGCCAGCAGCGTAGAGAGCGGGAGGGCCAGGGAGACCCAGTACTTC
CASSVESGRARETQYF
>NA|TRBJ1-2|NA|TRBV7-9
TGTGCCAGCACTGTAGTGGGGCTCTCTTATGGCTACACCTTC
CASTVVGLSYGYTF
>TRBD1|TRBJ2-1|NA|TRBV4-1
TGCGCCAGCAGCCAAGCCCATCGACAGGGCTCCTACAATGAGCAGTTCTTC
CASSQAHRQGSYNEQFF
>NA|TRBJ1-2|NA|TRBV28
TGTGCCAGCGGTTTGCAGGAAAGGTACGGCTATGGCTACACCTTC
CASGLQERYGYGYTF
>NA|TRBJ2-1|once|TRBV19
TGTGCCAGTAGTGAGGCCAGCGGGCTTTCCTACAATGAGCAGTTCTTC
CASSEASGLSYNEQFF
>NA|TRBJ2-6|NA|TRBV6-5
TGTGCCAGCAGTTACAGAGGGACCGCAGGGGCCAACGTCCTGACTTTC
CASSYRGTAGANVLTF
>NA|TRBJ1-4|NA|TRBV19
TGTGCCAGTCGAGGGGAAAAACTGTTTTTT
CASRGEKLFF
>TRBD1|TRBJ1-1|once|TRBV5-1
TGCGCCAGCAGCGACGGACAGGGCCACACTGAAGCTTTCTTT
CASSDGQGHTEAFF
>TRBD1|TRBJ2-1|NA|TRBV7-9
TGTGCCAGCAGCTTTAGGGACAGGGGGTTCAATGAGCAGTTCTTC
CASSFRDRGFNEQFF
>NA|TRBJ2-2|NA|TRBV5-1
TGCGCCAGCAGCTTAGCACAAGGGAATAGGTTCGGGGAGCTGTTTTTT
CASSLAQGNRFGELFF
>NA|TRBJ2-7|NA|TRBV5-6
TGTGCCAGCAGCTTGGCTTGGGCAGGGTCCGAGCAGTACTTC
CASSLAWAGSEQYF
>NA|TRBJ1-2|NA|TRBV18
TGTGCCAGCTCACCACGTAGCCCAGTTACTAACTATGGCTACACCTTC
CASSPRSPVTNYGYTF
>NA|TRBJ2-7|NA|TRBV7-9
TGTGCCAGCAGCTTAGAGGGCGGACCCTCCTACGAGCAGTACTTC
CASSLEGGPSYEQYF
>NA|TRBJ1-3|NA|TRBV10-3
TGTGCCATCAGGACAGGAAGCTCTGGAAACACCATATATTTT
CAIRTGSSGNTIYF